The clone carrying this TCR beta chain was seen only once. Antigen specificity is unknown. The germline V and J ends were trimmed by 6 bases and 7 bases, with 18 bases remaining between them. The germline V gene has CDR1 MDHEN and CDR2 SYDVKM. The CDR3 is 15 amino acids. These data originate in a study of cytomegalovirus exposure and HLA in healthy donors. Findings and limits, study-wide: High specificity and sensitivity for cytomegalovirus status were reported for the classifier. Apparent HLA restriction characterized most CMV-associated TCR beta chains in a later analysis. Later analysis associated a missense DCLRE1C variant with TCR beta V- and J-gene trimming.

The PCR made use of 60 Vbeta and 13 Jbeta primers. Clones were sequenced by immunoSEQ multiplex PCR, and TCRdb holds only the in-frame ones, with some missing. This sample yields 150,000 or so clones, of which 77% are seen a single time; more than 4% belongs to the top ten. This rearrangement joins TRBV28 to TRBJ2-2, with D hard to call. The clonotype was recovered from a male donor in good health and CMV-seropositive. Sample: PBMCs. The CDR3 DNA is TGTGCCAGCAGCCTATCGAAGCAGGTCGGCGGGGAGCTGTTTTTT. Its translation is CASSLSKQVGGELFF.